The 25 T cell receptor beta chains below come from one sample, sequenced in a study of cytomegalovirus exposure and HLA in healthy donors. 60 Vbeta and 13 Jbeta primers were used in PCR. Sequencing used immunoSEQ multiplex PCR; TCRdb keeps in-frame clones, though not all of them. The record lists 100,000 to 150,000 clones, of which the ten most abundant hold less than 2%. Material: PBMCs. The receptor set was obtained from a man between 18 and 35 years old in good health and CMV-seronegative.

The chain uses TRBV6-5 and TRBJ2-2; a weak D match, TRBD2 (5 bases). V was cut by 3 bases and J by 9 bases, with 17 bases left in between. The CDR3 spans 15 residues. Germline values: CDR1 MNHEY, CDR2 SVGAGI. The CDR3 loop is CASSYSLAQTRELFF. CDR3 nucleotide sequence: TGTGCCAGCAGTTATAGTCTAGCTCAAACGCGGGAGCTGTTTTTT.

The genes are TRBV10-3 and TRBJ1-5; a weak D match, TRBD1 (5 bases). The ends were cut back, 0 bases at V and 2 bases at J, with 14 bases in the middle. The germline V gene encodes CDR1 ENHRY and CDR2 SYGVKD. The CDR3 extends over 17 amino acids. The CDR3, as DNA: TGTGCCATCAGTGAGTCGAAAGGGGCGGTAGGCAATCAGCCCCAGCATTTT. This gives the protein CAISESKGAVGNQPQHF.

V and J are TRBV20-1 and TRBJ1-5, with D hard to call. The CDR3 runs to 11 residues. From germline, CDR1 is DFQATT and CDR2 SNEGSKA (reference sequence). Trimming stripped 5 bases from V and 7 bases from J, with 9 bases between. The CDR3 bases are TGCAGTGCTGGCCTGGGCCAGCCCCAGCATTTT. It yields the protein CSAGLGQPQHF.

CDR3 amino acids: CASSLAPLGANQPQHF. Here the CDR3 DNA reads TGCGCCAGCAGCTTGGCGCCCCTAGGGGCCAATCAGCCCCAGCATTTT. This chain links TRBV5-1 with TRBJ1-5, with D tentatively TRBD1 (5 bases). This CDR3 has 16 amino acids. V gave up 0 bases and J gave up 3 bases, with 13 bases separating them. The germline gives CDR1 SGHRS, CDR2 YFSETQ.

This chain uses TRBV27 with TRBJ1-4; D is ambiguous. Looked up from germline, CDR1 is MNHEY and CDR2 is SMNVEV (reference sequence). V lost 3 bases and J lost 7, with 9 bases in between. The CDR3 sequence is 13 residues long. CDR3 loop: CASSFAVGEKLFF. CDR3 bases: TGTGCCAGCAGTTTTGCAGTTGGTGAAAAACTGTTTTTT.

The J gene is TRBJ2-7, the V gene TRBV5-1; weak D call: TRBD2 (6 bases). V lost 4 bases, J lost 0 bases, and 11 bases lay in between. The CDR3 spans 14 residues. The germline gives CDR1 SGHRS, CDR2 YFSETQ. The CDR3 bases are TGCGCCAGCAGCGGGGGGACGGGCTCCTACGAGCAGTACTTC. It yields the protein CASSGGTGSYEQYF. The whole variable domain, filled in from reference TRBV5-1 and TRBJ2-7, reads KAGVTQTPRYLIKTRGQQVTLSCSPISGHRSVSWYQQTPGQGLQFLFEYFSETQRNKGNFPGRFSGRQFSNSRSEMNVSTLELGDSALYLCASSGGTGSYEQYFGPGTRLTVT.

The genes are TRBV7-2 and TRBJ2-3, with 10 bases matching TRBD1. The CDR3 loop spans 19 amino acids. V lost 4 bases to trimming and J lost 2 bases; unmatched junction nucleotides: 15. Germline V CDR1 and CDR2: SGHTA, FQGNSA. The CDR3 reads CASSYSGTGVGGFTDTQYF. The CDR3 DNA follows: TGTGCCAGCAGCTACTCCGGGACAGGGGTAGGGGGATTCACAGATACGCAGTATTTT.

The genes are TRBV27 and TRBJ2-3, with 14 positions matching TRBD2. J was trimmed by 4 bases and V by 4 bases; bases with no gene match: 13. This CDR3 has 19 residues. Germline-derived CDR1 and CDR2 are MNHEY and SMNVEV (reference sequence). The CDR3 loop reads CASSSTGTSGRYSPDTQYF. CDR3 in DNA: TGTGCCAGCAGTTCGACCGGGACTAGCGGGAGATATAGCCCAGATACGCAGTATTTT.

This chain joins TRBV2 and TRBJ1-1; a weak D match, TRBD1 (6 bases). CDR3 length: 14 amino acids. V gave up 4 bases and J gave up 4 bases, with 13 bases separating them. Germline loops: CDR1 SNHLY, CDR2 FYNNEI. The CDR3 sequence is CASSAWARGTEAFF. The CDR3 region has the DNA TGTGCCAGCAGTGCTTGGGCCAGGGGCACTGAAGCTTTCTTT.

The chain joins TRBV4-3 to TRBJ2-5, with D perhaps TRBD2 (6 bases). The CDR3 covers 15 residues. Trimming took off 1 base at V and 4 bases at J, with 13 bases between the two ends. The V gene's germline CDR1 is LGHNA and CDR2 YSLEER. The CDR3 bases are TGCGCCAGCAGCCAAGGACTGGACGGGGGAGAGACCCAGTACTTC. Protein sequence: CASSQGLDGGETQYF.

The CDR3 region is CASSLTAGVNYGYTF. In DNA, the CDR3 is TGTGCCAGCAGCTTAACGGCAGGGGTTAACTATGGCTACACCTTC. This chain uses TRBV7-3 with TRBJ1-2; TRBD1 is a possible D gene (6 bases). Per germline, CDR1 SGHTA and CDR2 FQGTGA. V lost 0 bases, J lost 1 base, and 9 bases lay in between. The CDR3 extends over 15 amino acids.

The chain carries TRBV28 and TRBJ2-7; perhaps TRBD2 as D (5 bases). Germline lookup yields CDR1 MDHEN and CDR2 SYDVKM. This CDR3 contains 12 residues. V lost 6 bases to trimming and J lost 2 bases, with 8 bases between them. CDR3 residues: CASRPGTYEQYF. The CDR3 bases are TGTGCCAGCAGGCCGGGAACCTACGAGCAGTACTTC. Full variable domain (rest looked up from reference TRBV28 and TRBJ2-7): DVKVTQSSRYLVKRTGEKVFLECVQDMDHENMFWYRQDPGLGLRLIYFSYDVKMKEKGDIPEGYSVSREKKERFSLILESASTNQTSMYLCASRPGTYEQYFGPGTRLTVT.

The chain is built from TRBV28 and TRBJ2-7, with 14 bases aligning to TRBD2. With 6 bases clipped from V and 1 base from J, the junction kept 5 bases outside the gene matches. This CDR3 contains 16 residues. Germline CDR1 reads MDHEN; CDR2 reads SYDVKM. The CDR3 region is CASSRTSGRRSYEQYF. Here the CDR3 DNA reads TGTGCCAGCAGCCGGACTAGCGGGAGGAGGTCCTACGAGCAGTACTTC.

A word on this clone: Additional DNA sequences in this sample encode the identical CDR3. V is TRBV4-3 and J is TRBJ2-2; D not resolved. The germline V and J ends were trimmed by 0 bases and 5 bases, with 4 bases remaining between them. The V gene's germline CDR1 is LGHNA and CDR2 YSLEER. The CDR3 consists of 13 residues. CDR3 amino acids: CASSQDGTGELFF. DNA for the CDR3: TGCGCCAGCAGCCAAGACGGGACCGGGGAGCTGTTTTTT.

The CDR3 coding sequence is TGTGCCAGCATCCTAGTAGGGACAGACCCCGATACGCAGTATTTT. This encodes CASILVGTDPDTQYF. The V and J genes are TRBV5-6 and TRBJ2-3; 7 bases are shared with TRBD1. CDR1 and CDR2 (germline): SGHDT, YYEEEE. V dropped 6 bases and J dropped 6; count of bases not matched to a gene: 13. The CDR3 length is 15 residues.

The chain combines TRBV9 with TRBJ1-1; 11 nucleotides match TRBD1. This CDR3 is built from 17 residues. With V trimmed by 0 bases and J by 5 bases, 9 bases remained unmatched. Germline CDR1 SGDLS, CDR2 YYNGEE. The CDR3 DNA reads TGTGCCAGCAGCGTAGGATTTGGGGACAGGGGGAGGACTGAAGCTTTCTTT. It codes for CASSVGFGDRGRTEAFF. Supplemented by reference TRBV9 and TRBJ1-1, the full variable domain reads DSGVTQTPKHLITATGQRVTLRCSPRSGDLSVYWYQQSLDQGLQFLIQYYNGEERAKGNILERFSAQQFPDLHSELNLSSLELGDSALYFCASSVGFGDRGRTEAFFGQGTRLTVV.

The chain links TRBV6-5 to TRBJ2-3; TRBD2 is a possible D gene (6 bases). The CDR3 is 14 amino acids. The V end was cut by 6 bases, the J end by 0 bases, with 10 bases between. Germline assignment: CDR1 MNHEY and CDR2 SVGAGI. CDR3 loop: CASSSGTSTDTQYF. CDR3 coding DNA: TGTGCCAGCAGCTCCGGGACTAGCACAGATACGCAGTATTTT.

The chain couples TRBV29-1 to TRBJ2-2; 8 nucleotides match TRBD1. The junction had 5 bases not matched to a gene; V was cut back by 6 bases and J by 5 bases. The germline V gene encodes CDR1 SQVTM and CDR2 ANQGSEA. The CDR3 extends over 13 amino acids. The CDR3 loop is CSVGGQATGELFF. CDR3 nucleotide sequence: TGCAGCGTAGGGGGACAGGCAACCGGGGAGCTGTTTTTT.

Remarks on this clone: The junction differs from germline at one of its ends, possibly a read error. The V and J genes are TRBV7-7 and TRBJ2-1; D might be TRBD1 (5 bases). Germline CDR1 and CDR2: SSHAT and FNYEAQ (reference sequence). CDR3 size: 15 residues. The CDR3 spells CASSQNRISYNEQFF. CDR3 bases: TGTGCTAGCAGCCAGAACAGGATCTCCTACAATGAGCAGTTCTTC.

The rearrangement joins TRBV7-8 to TRBJ2-7; D is possibly TRBD2 (5 bases). V lost 1 base and J lost 6, with 10 bases in between. The CDR3 covers 13 residues. Germline values: CDR1 SGHVS, CDR2 FQNEAQ. In nucleotides, the CDR3 is TGTGCCAGCAGCTTAGTGGACTTCCGCGAGCAGTACTTC. Translation: CASSLVDFREQYF.

The chain uses TRBV28 and TRBJ1-2; TRBD1 matches at 9 bases. V gave up 2 bases and J gave up 4 bases; unmatched junction bases: 8. The CDR3 spans 16 residues. CDR1 is MDHEN and CDR2 is SYDVKM in the germline V gene. The CDR3 reads CASSLPGTGLGYGYTF. CDR3 DNA: TGTGCCAGCAGTTTACCCGGGACAGGGCTGGGCTATGGCTACACCTTC.

The V and J genes are TRBV30 and TRBJ2-5; TRBD2 agrees at 8 bases. In germline, CDR1 is GTSNPN, CDR2 SVGIG (reference sequence). V shed 1 base and J 9 bases; nucleotides not matched to a gene: 10. The CDR3 extends over 14 amino acids. CDR3 in DNA: TGTGCCTGGAGTGCAGGGACTAGTTCTGTGGCCCAGTACTTC. It is translated as CAWSAGTSSVAQYF. Together with reference TRBV30 and TRBJ2-5, the CDR3 gives the full variable domain: SQTIHQWPATLVQPVGSPLSLECTVEGTSNPNLYWYRQAAGRGLQLLFYSVGIGQISSEVPQNLSASRPQDRQFILSSKKLLLSDSGFYLCAWSAGTSSVAQYFGPGTRLLVL.

The chain links TRBV5-4 to TRBJ2-1, with 9 bases lining up with TRBD1. The J segment lost 2 bases and the V segment lost 0 bases, leaving 0 bases of the junction unmatched. Per germline, CDR1 SGHNT and CDR2 YYREEE (reference sequence). The CDR3 has 15 residues. CDR3: CASSLDRGPYNEQFF. The CDR3 DNA follows: TGTGCCAGCAGCTTGGACAGGGGGCCCTACAATGAGCAGTTCTTC.

The CDR3 loop is CASSLYTDTQYF. The DNA of the CDR3 is TGTGCCAGCAGCTTATACACAGATACGCAGTATTTT. This sequence joins TRBV7-2 and TRBJ2-3; no reliable D call. CDR3 length: 12 residues. Germline values: CDR1 SGHTA, CDR2 FQGNSA. The V and J ends lost 2 bases and 2 bases respectively, with 2 bases between them.

J is TRBJ2-5 and V is TRBV29-1; D not certain. Germline V gene lookup returns CDR1 SQVTM and CDR2 ANQGSEA. Trimming took 1 base from V and 5 from J, leaving 8 bases between them. The CDR3 is 12 residues long. This CDR3 reads CSVEGLPETQYF. CDR3 coding DNA: TGCAGCGTTGAAGGGCTCCCGGAGACCCAGTACTTC.